This T cell receptor beta chain was captured by sequencing in a study of OX40 agonist ivuxolimab in advanced cancers. Some clones are missing from TCRdb's copy, which holds only in-frame ones; the method was immunoSEQ multiplex PCR. Among 65,000 to 95,000 clones listed, 90% were seen once. This clone was observed once. This CDR3 contains 13 residues. V lost 4 bases and J lost 2, with 8 bases in between. Germline lookup yields CDR1 MNHNS and CDR2 SASEGT. The specimen was CD4+ or CD8+ T cells sorted from blood, collected in a trial of the OX40 agonist ivuxolimab. The sequence was collected from an adult with an advanced solid tumor such as melanoma, head and neck, liver or kidney cancer. The V and J genes are TRBV6-1 and TRBJ1-1; a possible D gene is TRBD1 (6 bases). In DNA, the CDR3 is TGTGCCAGCAGTGGGGACATTAACACTGAAGCTTTCTTT. The encoded protein is CASSGDINTEAFF.